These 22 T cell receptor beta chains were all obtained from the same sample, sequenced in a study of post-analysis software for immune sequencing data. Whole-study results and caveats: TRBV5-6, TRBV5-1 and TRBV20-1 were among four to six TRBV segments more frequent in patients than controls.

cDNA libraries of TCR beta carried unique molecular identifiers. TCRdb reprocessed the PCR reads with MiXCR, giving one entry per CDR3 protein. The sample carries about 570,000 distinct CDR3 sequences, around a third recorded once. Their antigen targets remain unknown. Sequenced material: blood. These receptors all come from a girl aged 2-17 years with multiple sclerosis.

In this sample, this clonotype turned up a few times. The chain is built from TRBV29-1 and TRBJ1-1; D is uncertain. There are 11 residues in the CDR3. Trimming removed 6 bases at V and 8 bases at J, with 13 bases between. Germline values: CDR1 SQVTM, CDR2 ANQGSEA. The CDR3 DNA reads TGCAGCGTCATCTGGACGGTGGAAGCTTTCTTT. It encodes CSVIWTVEAFF.

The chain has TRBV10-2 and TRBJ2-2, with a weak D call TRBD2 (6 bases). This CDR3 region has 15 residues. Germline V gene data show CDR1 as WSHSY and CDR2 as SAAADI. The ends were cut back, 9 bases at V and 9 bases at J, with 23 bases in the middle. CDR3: CASLGVIWRERELFF. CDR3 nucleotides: TGCGCCAGTCTAGGGGTCATCTGGAGGGAACGGGAGCTGTTTTTT.

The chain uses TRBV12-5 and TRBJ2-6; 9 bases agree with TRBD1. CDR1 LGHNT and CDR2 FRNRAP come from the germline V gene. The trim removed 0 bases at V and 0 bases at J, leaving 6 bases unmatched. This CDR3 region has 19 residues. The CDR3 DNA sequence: TGTGCTAGTGGTTTGGTAGGGGACAGGGACTTCTCTGGGGCCAACGTCCTGACTTTC. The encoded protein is CASGLVGDRDFSGANVLTF.

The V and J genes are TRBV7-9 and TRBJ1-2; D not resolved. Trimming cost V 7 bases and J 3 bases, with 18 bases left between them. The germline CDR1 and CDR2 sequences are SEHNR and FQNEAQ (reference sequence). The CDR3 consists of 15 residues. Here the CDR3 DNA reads TGTGCCAGCACCGCTGCAGCGGCCCTTTACTATGGCTACACCTTC. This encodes CASTAAAALYYGYTF.

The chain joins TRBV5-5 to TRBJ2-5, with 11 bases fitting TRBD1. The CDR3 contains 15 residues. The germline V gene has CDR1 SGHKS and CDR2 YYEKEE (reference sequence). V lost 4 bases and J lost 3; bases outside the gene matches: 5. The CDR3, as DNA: TGTGCCAGCAGCCTGGACAGGGGGCATGAAGAGACCCAGTACTTC. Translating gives CASSLDRGHEETQYF.

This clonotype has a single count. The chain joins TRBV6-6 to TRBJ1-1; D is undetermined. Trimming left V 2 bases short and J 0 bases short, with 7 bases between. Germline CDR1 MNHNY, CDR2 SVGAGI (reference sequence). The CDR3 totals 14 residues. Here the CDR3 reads CASSYEPMNTEAFF. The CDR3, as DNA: TGTGCCAGCAGTTACGAACCAATGAACACTGAAGCTTTCTTT.

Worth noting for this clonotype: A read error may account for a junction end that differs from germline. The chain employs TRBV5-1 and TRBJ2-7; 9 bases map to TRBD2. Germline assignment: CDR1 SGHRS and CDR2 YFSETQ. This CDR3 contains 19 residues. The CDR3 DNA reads TGCGCCAGCAGGGGAGCCTTTGAGGAGCGGGGGGCCAACTCCTGCGAGCAGTACTTC. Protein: CASRGAFEERGANSCEQYF.

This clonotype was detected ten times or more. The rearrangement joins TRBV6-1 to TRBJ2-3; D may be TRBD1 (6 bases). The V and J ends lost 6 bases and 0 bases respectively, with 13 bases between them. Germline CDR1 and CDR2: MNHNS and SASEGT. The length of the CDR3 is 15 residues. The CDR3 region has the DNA TGTGCCAGCAGGACAGGCGTTGTCAGCACAGATACGCAGTATTTT. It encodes CASRTGVVSTDTQYF.

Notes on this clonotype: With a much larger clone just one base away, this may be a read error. The CDR3 here is CVSSVSTSSSYNEQFF. CDR3 DNA sequence: TGTGTCAGCAGCGTATCTACTAGCAGCTCCTACAATGAGCAGTTCTTC. The chain is built from TRBV9 and TRBJ2-1; a possible D gene is TRBD2 (6 bases). Per the germline V gene, CDR1 is SGDLS and CDR2 is YYNGEE. This CDR3 has 16 amino acids.

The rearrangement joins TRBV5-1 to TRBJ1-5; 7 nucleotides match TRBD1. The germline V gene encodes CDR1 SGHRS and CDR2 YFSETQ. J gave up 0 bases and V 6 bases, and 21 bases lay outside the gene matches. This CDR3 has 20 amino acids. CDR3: CASTPEGTAGLGYSNQPQHF. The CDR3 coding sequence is TGCGCCAGCACCCCAGAGGGGACAGCAGGGCTTGGTTATAGCAATCAGCCCCAGCATTTT.

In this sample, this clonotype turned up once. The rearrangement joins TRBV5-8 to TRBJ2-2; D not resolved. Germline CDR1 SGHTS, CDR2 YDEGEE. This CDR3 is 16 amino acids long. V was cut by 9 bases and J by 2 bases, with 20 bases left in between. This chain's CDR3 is CANPPSEVVNTGELFF. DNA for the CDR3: TGTGCCAACCCGCCCTCCGAGGTGGTCAACACCGGGGAGCTGTTTTTT.

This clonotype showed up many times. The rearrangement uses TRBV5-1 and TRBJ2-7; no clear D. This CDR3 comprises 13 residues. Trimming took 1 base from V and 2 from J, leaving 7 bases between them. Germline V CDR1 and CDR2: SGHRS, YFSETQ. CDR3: CASSLLGTYEQYF. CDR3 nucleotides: TGCGCCAGCAGCTTGTTAGGGACCTACGAGCAGTACTTC. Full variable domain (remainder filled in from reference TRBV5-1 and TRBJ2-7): KAGVTQTPRYLIKTRGQQVTLSCSPISGHRSVSWYQQTPGQGLQFLFEYFSETQRNKGNFPGRFSGRQFSNSRSEMNVSTLELGDSALYLCASSLLGTYEQYFGPGTRLTVT.

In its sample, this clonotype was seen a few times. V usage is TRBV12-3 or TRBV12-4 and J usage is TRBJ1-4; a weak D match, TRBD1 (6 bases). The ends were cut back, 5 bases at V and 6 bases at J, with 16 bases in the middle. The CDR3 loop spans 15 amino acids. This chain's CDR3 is CASSKKQGGDEKLFF. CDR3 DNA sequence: TGTGCCAGCAGTAAGAAACAGGGAGGGGATGAAAAACTGTTTTTT.

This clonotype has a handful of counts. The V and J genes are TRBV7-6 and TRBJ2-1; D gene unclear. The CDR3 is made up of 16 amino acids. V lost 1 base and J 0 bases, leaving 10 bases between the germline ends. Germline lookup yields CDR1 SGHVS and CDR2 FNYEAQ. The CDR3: CASSLDGLISYNEQFF. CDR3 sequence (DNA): TGTGCCAGCAGCTTAGACGGCTTAATCTCCTACAATGAGCAGTTCTTC.

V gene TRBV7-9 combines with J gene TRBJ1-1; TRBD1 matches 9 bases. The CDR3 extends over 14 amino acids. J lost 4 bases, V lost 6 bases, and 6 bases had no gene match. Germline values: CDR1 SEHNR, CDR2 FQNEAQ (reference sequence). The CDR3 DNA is TGTGCCAGCAGTTCCGGGACAGGGTGCACTGAAGCTTTCTTT. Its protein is CASSSGTGCTEAFF.

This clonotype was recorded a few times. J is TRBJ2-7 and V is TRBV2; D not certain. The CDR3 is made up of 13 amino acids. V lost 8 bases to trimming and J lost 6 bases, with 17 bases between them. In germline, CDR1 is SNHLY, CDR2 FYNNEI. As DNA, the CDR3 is TGTGCCAGCCGCTATTCCTCGGTGTTCGAGCAGTACTTC. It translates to CASRYSSVFEQYF.

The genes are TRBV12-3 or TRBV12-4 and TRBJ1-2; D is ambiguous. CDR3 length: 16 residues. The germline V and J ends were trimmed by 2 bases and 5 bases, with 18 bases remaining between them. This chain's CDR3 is CASSLISARREYGYTF. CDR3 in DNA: TGTGCCAGCAGTTTAATCAGTGCCCGGCGGGAATATGGCTACACCTTC.

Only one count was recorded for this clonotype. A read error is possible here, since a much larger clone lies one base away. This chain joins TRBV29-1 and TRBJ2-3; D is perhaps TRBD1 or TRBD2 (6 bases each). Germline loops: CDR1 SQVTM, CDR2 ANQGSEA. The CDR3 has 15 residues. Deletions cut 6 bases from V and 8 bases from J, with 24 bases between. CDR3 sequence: CSVGGHPTVGGTQYF. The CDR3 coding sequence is TGCAGCGTCGGGGGACATCCTACGGTGGGAGGTACGCAGTATTTT.

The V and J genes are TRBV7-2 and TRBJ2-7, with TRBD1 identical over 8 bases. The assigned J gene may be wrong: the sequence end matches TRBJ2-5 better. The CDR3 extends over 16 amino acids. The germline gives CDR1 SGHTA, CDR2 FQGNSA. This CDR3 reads CASSSAETGAVETQYF. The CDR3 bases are TGTGCCAGCAGCTCAGCCGAGACAGGGGCGGTGGAGACCCAGTACTTC.

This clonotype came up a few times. CDR3 DNA sequence: TGCAGTGCTAGAGACGACTTACCAGGGGGCTACGAGCAGTACTTC. Translating gives CSARDDLPGGYEQYF. The chain has TRBV20-1 and TRBJ2-7; 7 bases align to TRBD1. The V gene's germline CDR1 is DFQATT and CDR2 SNEGSKA (reference sequence). The CDR3 totals 15 residues. With 0 bases clipped from V and 3 bases from J, the junction kept 8 bases outside the gene matches.

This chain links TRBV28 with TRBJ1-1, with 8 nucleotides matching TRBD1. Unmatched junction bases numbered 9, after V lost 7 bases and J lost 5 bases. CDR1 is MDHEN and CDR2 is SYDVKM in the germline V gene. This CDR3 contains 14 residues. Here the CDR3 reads CASTQWTGRTEAFF. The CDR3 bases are TGTGCCAGCACTCAATGGACAGGGAGGACTGAAGCTTTCTTT.

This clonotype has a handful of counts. The CDR3 nucleotides are TGCGCCAGCAGTGATAAGGCCGGTCAAGAGACCCAGTACTTC. The encoded protein is CASSDKAGQETQYF. The chain recombines TRBV10-1 with TRBJ2-5; no clear D. The CDR3 length is 14 residues. Germline V gene sequence: CDR1 WNHNN, CDR2 SYGVQD (reference sequence). The ends were cut back, 3 bases at V and 2 bases at J, with 10 bases in the middle.